This TCR beta chain was captured in a study of cytomegalovirus exposure and HLA in healthy donors. This clone was detected once. What it binds is not known. PCR used 60 Vbeta primers and 13 Jbeta primers. Clones were sequenced by immunoSEQ multiplex PCR, and TCRdb holds only the in-frame ones, with some missing. The sample shows approximately 200,000 clones, 65% to 85% of them seen only once. Study-level findings and limits: Earlier analysis looked at TCR beta V segments, and most were productive about 90% or about 30% of the time. There was a cluster of highly shared sequence variants that was likely a sequencing artifact. Cytomegalovirus status was reportedly diagnosed by the classifier with high specificity and sensitivity.

Germline loops: CDR1 LNHDA, CDR2 SQIVND (reference sequence). The CDR3 contains 15 residues. Trimming took 7 bases from V and 7 from J; bases not matched to a gene: 12. The chain links TRBV19 to TRBJ1-2, with 10 positions matching TRBD1. This receptor was taken from a woman aged 25-40 years in good health and CMV-seropositive. The sequenced sample consisted of PBMCs. The CDR3 DNA sequence: TGTGCCAGTATCGGAAAAGGACAGGGGGTGAGTGGCTACACCTTC. Its protein product is CASIGKGQGVSGYTF.